One and the same sample provided the 19 T cell receptor beta chains below, sequenced in a study of T-cell reconstitution after alpha-beta-depleted transplantation in children (dated by TCRdb to between 2015 and 2016). Libraries were constructed by PCR. Sequencing relied on an Illumina HiSeq 2500. TCR library preparation used molecular barcoding, with unique molecular identifiers applied to normalize quantification of the TCRbeta repertoire. The public reads were quality trimmed at Q25 with fastp and then assembled into clones with MiXCR by TCRdb, keeping productive beta chains. Each CDR3 protein gets just one entry, which takes the most common genes and DNA from the rows behind it. The sample table shows approximately 200,000 distinct CDR3 sequences, and less than 15% are seen once. The ten largest account for about 13% of the sample. The sequenced sample was PBMCs from the stem cell graft donor, obtained from the stem cell graft. The receptors originated from a human donor who donated a stem cell graft to a child with acute lymphoblastic leukemia.

This clonotype occurred many times. The chain is built from TRBV20-1 and TRBJ2-3; D call uncertain. Trimming pared 6 bases from V and 5 bases from J, leaving 12 bases between. Germline V lookup: CDR1 DFQATT, CDR2 SNEGSKA (reference sequence). The CDR3 spans 12 residues. Here the CDR3 DNA reads TGCAGTGCGGCCCAAGGTGGAGATACGCAGTATTTT. Translating gives CSAAQGGDTQYF.

This clonotype was seen repeatedly, ten times or more. V and J are TRBV5-5 and TRBJ2-1; 9 nucleotides match TRBD2. The CDR3 has 15 amino acids. After removal of 2 bases from V and 12 bases from J, the junction contained 12 bases not matched to a gene. Looked up from germline, CDR1 is SGHKS and CDR2 is YYEKEE (reference sequence). The CDR3 spells CASSFYGREGRGQFF. CDR3 nucleotide sequence: TGTGCCAGCAGCTTTTACGGGCGGGAGGGCCGAGGGCAGTTCTTC.

For this clonotype: This may arise from a read error, as a much more abundant clone is one base away. The genes are TRBV6-1 and TRBJ1-1; D unclear. Germline V CDR1 and CDR2: MNHNS, SASEGT. This CDR3 spans 13 amino acids. The V gene lost 5 bases and the J gene lost 4 bases, with 11 bases spanning the gap. For the CDR3, the DNA is TGTGCCAGCAGTCCCGAGGGCACCACTGAAGCTTTCTTT. Translating it yields CASSPEGTTEAFF.

The chain employs TRBV3-1 and TRBJ1-1; D not certain. The V end lost 6 bases, the J end lost 10 bases, and 18 bases lay between the germline ends. There are 13 residues in the CDR3. Germline CDR1 and CDR2: LGHDT and YNNKEL (reference sequence). This chain's CDR3 is CASSQDSSKGAFF. CDR3 sequence (DNA): TGTGCCAGCAGTCAGGACTCATCCAAGGGAGCTTTCTTT.

This clonotype has a count of ten or more. This chain uses TRBV10-2 with TRBJ2-3; possibly TRBD2 for D (5 bases). Per the germline V gene, CDR1 is WSHSY and CDR2 is SAAADI. Trimming shortened V by 9 bases and J by 0 bases, and 10 bases separated the two germline ends. This CDR3 contains 13 residues. DNA of the CDR3: TGCGCCAGTCGAGGAGGAAGCACAGATACGCAGTATTTT. It specifies CASRGGSTDTQYF.

The CDR3: CASSWALRTEQNIQYF. The CDR3 coding sequence is TGTGCCAGCAGCTGGGCTCTGAGAACGGAGCAAAACATTCAGTACTTC. The rearrangement links TRBV5-5 to TRBJ2-4; D not certain. The CDR3 is made up of 16 amino acids. The germline CDR1 and CDR2 sequences are SGHKS and YYEKEE (reference sequence). V lost 3 bases and J 5 bases, leaving 18 bases between the germline ends.

This clonotype has at least ten counts. The V call is TRBV12-3 or TRBV12-4, the J call TRBJ2-1; TRBD2 agrees at 7 bases. CDR3 length: 14 amino acids. V shed 5 bases, J shed 5 bases, and the junction held 6 bases outside the gene matches. CDR3: CASSPSGFNNEQFF. The CDR3 nucleotides are TGTGCCAGCAGTCCTAGCGGATTTAACAATGAGCAGTTCTTC.

This clonotype occurred many times. CDR3 loop: CASSKSLRDTEAFF. DNA for the CDR3: TGCGCCAGCAGCAAATCATTGAGGGACACTGAAGCTTTCTTT. The chain couples TRBV5-1 to TRBJ1-1; D unclear. Per germline, CDR1 SGHRS and CDR2 YFSETQ. The CDR3 is made up of 14 amino acids. V lost 4 bases and J lost 3, with 13 bases in between. Together with reference TRBV5-1 and TRBJ1-1, the CDR3 gives the full variable domain: KAGVTQTPRYLIKTRGQQVTLSCSPISGHRSVSWYQQTPGQGLQFLFEYFSETQRNKGNFPGRFSGRQFSNSRSEMNVSTLELGDSALYLCASSKSLRDTEAFFGQGTRLTVV.

J is TRBJ2-1 and V is TRBV5-4; tentatively, D is TRBD2 (6 bases). Trimming took off 0 bases at V and 2 bases at J, with 9 bases between the two ends. Looked up from germline, CDR1 is SGHNT and CDR2 is YYREEE (reference sequence). This CDR3 is built from 15 residues. CDR3 in amino acids: CASSLGLGAYNEQFF. CDR3 nucleotides: TGTGCCAGCAGCTTGGGACTAGGAGCCTACAATGAGCAGTTCTTC.

This clonotype was seen repeatedly, ten times or more. The gene calls are TRBV7-2 and TRBJ2-5, with a tentative D call TRBD2 (6 bases). CDR1 SGHTA and CDR2 FQGNSA come from the germline V gene. The CDR3 contains 13 residues. CDR3 loop: CAASVRARETQYF. The DNA for the CDR3 is TGTGCAGCTAGCGTGAGGGCTAGGGAGACCCAGTACTTC.

In this sample, this clonotype turned up many times. CDR3 loop: CASSLAGVATNTGELFF. The CDR3 DNA sequence: TGCGCCAGCAGCTTGGCCGGGGTAGCAACGAACACCGGGGAGCTGTTTTTT. This sequence joins TRBV5-1 and TRBJ2-2, with D perhaps TRBD2 (5 bases). CDR1 SGHRS and CDR2 YFSETQ come from the germline V gene. Trimming pared 0 bases from V and 0 bases from J, leaving 12 bases between. The CDR3 length is 17 residues. Combining the CDR3 with reference TRBV5-1 and TRBJ2-2 gives the whole variable domain KAGVTQTPRYLIKTRGQQVTLSCSPISGHRSVSWYQQTPGQGLQFLFEYFSETQRNKGNFPGRFSGRQFSNSRSEMNVSTLELGDSALYLCASSLAGVATNTGELFFGEGSRLTVL.

This clonotype has ten or more counts. As DNA, the CDR3 is TGCGCCAGCAGCTTGGGGCACAGGGTTCCTGAAGCTTTCTTT. It codes for CASSLGHRVPEAFF. This sequence joins TRBV5-1 and TRBJ1-1, with D tentatively TRBD1 (6 bases). V was shortened by 0 bases and J by 6 bases, with 12 bases between the two germline ends. Germline values: CDR1 SGHRS, CDR2 YFSETQ. The CDR3 consists of 14 residues.

This clonotype appeared many times. This chain joins TRBV20-1 and TRBJ2-7; possible D gene TRBD2, 6 bases. The length of the CDR3 is 13 residues. CDR1 is DFQATT, CDR2 SNEGSKA, per germline (reference sequence). With 1 base removed from V and 6 bases from J, the gap between germline ends came to 13 bases. The CDR3 region is CSARAGVVSEQYF. The CDR3 coding sequence is TGCAGTGCTAGAGCGGGAGTGGTCTCCGAGCAGTACTTC.

The chain is built from TRBV6-2 or TRBV6-3 and TRBJ1-5; D gene uncertain. The CDR3 is 12 amino acids. CDR1 MNHEY and CDR2 SVGEGT come from the germline V gene. V gave up 6 bases and J gave up 11 bases, with 14 bases separating them. The DNA of the CDR3 is TGTGCCAGCAGCTCCCCCTCGAGGACCCAGCATTTT. This translates into CASSSPSRTQHF.

V and J are TRBV28 and TRBJ2-5; tentatively, D is TRBD2 (5 bases). Trimming removed 6 bases at V and 5 bases at J, with 16 bases between. In germline, CDR1 is MDHEN, CDR2 SYDVKM. The CDR3 has 14 amino acids. The chain's CDR3 is CASSQNSGMETQYF. In DNA, the CDR3 is TGTGCCAGCAGCCAGAACAGCGGTATGGAGACCCAGTACTTC.

This clonotype was observed once. At one end the junction does not follow the germline gene, possibly because of a read error. The V and J genes are TRBV5-3 and TRBJ2-7, with 8 positions matching TRBD1. TRBV5-3 is noted as an ORF with a role that remains uncertain. This CDR3 comprises 15 residues. The CDR3 sequence: CARSRDRSFSYEQYF. CDR3 coding DNA: TGTGCTAGAAGCCGGGACAGGTCTTTTTCCTACGAGCAGTACTTC.

This chain joins TRBV7-8 and TRBJ1-1; 8 bases fit TRBD1. V gave up 9 bases and J gave up 0 bases; unmatched junction bases: 6. The CDR3 runs to 14 residues. Per the germline V gene, CDR1 is SGHVS and CDR2 is FQNEAQ. The CDR3 spells CASRTGSMNTEAFF. DNA of the CDR3: TGTGCCAGTAGGACAGGGTCCATGAACACTGAAGCTTTCTTT.

At least ten counts were recorded for this clonotype. The chain is built from TRBV19 and TRBJ1-1, with a weak D call TRBD1 (5 bases). The CDR3 covers 13 residues. V lost 7 bases and J 6 bases, leaving 15 bases between the germline ends. Germline V gene lookup returns CDR1 LNHDA and CDR2 SQIVND (reference sequence). Written as DNA, the CDR3 is TGTGCCAGTAAAGGGGCCCTTTCCGCTGAAGCTTTCTTT. Encoded protein: CASKGALSAEAFF. Drawing the rest from reference TRBV19 and TRBJ1-1, the complete variable domain is DGGITQSPKYLFRKEGQNVTLSCEQNLNHDAMYWYRQDPGQGLRLIYYSQIVNDFQKGDIAEGYSVSREKKESFPLTVTSAQKNPTAFYLCASKGALSAEAFFGQGTRLTVV.

In its sample, this clonotype was seen many times. This chain connects TRBV12-3 or TRBV12-4 to TRBJ1-2; D perhaps matches TRBD1 (5 bases). V gave up 5 bases and J gave up 2 bases, with 15 bases separating them. The CDR3 sequence is 15 residues long. The DNA of the CDR3 is TGTGCCAGCAGTAAAGGGGTGACTCTCAACTATGGCTACACCTTC. Amino acid sequence: CASSKGVTLNYGYTF.